This TCR beta chain comes out of a study of Graves' ophthalmopathy and Graves' hyperthyroidism. At the level of the study: The blood sample was drawn at first diagnosis and before any treatment. Findings of the study overall: Prediction of ophthalmopathy progression reached over 65% sensitivity and 72% to 80% specificity.

The CDR3 covers 16 residues. J gave up 5 bases and V 6 bases, and 15 bases lay outside the gene matches. The germline CDR1 and CDR2 sequences are SGHVT and SQSDAQ. Using RNA transcripts, the TCR beta CDR3 regions were amplified. The first-round RT-PCR employed HTBI primers together with the Qiagen OneStep RT-PCR kit. A multiplex PCR was then performed as the second round. From the multiplex PCR reads, TCRdb called clonotypes with MiXCR, one entry per CDR3 protein. The sample lists hundreds of thousands of distinct CDR3 sequences; roughly two fifths were seen once. Note on this clonotype: Its antigen is currently unknown.

Specimen: peripheral blood. The chain recombines TRBV7-4 with TRBJ2-7, with 8 bases lining up with TRBD1. The origin of this receptor is an adult man with Graves' ophthalmopathy. This chain's CDR3 is CASRPEIRGRRDEQYF. The CDR3 DNA is TGTGCCAGCAGACCAGAGATCAGGGGGCGGAGGGACGAGCAGTACTTC.